The following is a T cell receptor (beta chain) sequence with its context. This entry is derived from a study of early T cells in non-severe SARS-CoV-2 infection. Trimming stripped 7 bases from V and 7 bases from J, with 22 bases between. The CDR3 is 16 amino acids. CDR1 and CDR2 from the germline V gene are MNHEY and SVGAGI. MiXCR was run by TCRdb on the 5' RACE reads, yielding one entry per CDR3 protein. Among about 70,000 distinct CDR3 sequences listed, approximately 12% were seen once. The rearrangement uses TRBV6-5 and TRBJ2-2; D is possibly TRBD2 (6 bases). The sample consisted of whole blood, taken at baseline. The source of this sequence is an adult who was a healthcare worker with PCR-confirmed SARS-CoV-2 infection or an uninfected control (not recorded which). The donor label of this sample is uncertain. The CDR3 loop reads CASNEAGPTVIGELFF. CDR3 in DNA: TGTGCCAGCAACGAGGCGGGACCAACGGTCATCGGGGAGCTGTTTTTT.